Detailed here is one T cell receptor beta chain. CDR1 and CDR2 from the germline V gene are SGHNT and YYREEE (reference sequence). Trimming took 0 bases from V and 5 from J; bases not matched to a gene: 4. The length of the CDR3 is 16 residues. The sample originates from a study of blood T cell repertoires in COVID-19. Study information: Samples of COVID-19 (acute and convalescent) were obtained from the United States, Italy and Spain. PBMCs, B-cell-depleted T cells, or T cells provided the cDNA or gDNA that made up the material.

Per the authors' pipeline: Reference gene primer amplification yielded estimated nucleated cell counts. Libraries were prepared by immunoSEQ multiplex PCR; TCRdb keeps only in-frame clonotypes and omits some of them. V, J and clone size reflect that table, while D and trimming were determined from the DNA. The sample consists of tens of thousands of clones, approximately 90% of them appearing once. This receptor was identified in a woman aged 80 or older with acute or convalescent COVID-19. The chain is built from TRBV5-4 and TRBJ2-5; 13 bases map to TRBD2. Sequences were obtained from peripheral blood. CDR3: CASSLGTSGSLETQYF. The CDR3 DNA is TGTGCCAGCAGCTTGGGGACTAGCGGGAGTTTGGAGACCCAGTACTTC. Full variable domain (remainder filled in from reference TRBV5-4 and TRBJ2-5): ETGVTQSPTHLIKTRGQQVTLRCSSQSGHNTVSWYQQALGQGPQFIFQYYREEENGRGNFPPRFSGLQFPNYSSELNVNALELDDSALYLCASSLGTSGSLETQYFGPGTRLLVL.